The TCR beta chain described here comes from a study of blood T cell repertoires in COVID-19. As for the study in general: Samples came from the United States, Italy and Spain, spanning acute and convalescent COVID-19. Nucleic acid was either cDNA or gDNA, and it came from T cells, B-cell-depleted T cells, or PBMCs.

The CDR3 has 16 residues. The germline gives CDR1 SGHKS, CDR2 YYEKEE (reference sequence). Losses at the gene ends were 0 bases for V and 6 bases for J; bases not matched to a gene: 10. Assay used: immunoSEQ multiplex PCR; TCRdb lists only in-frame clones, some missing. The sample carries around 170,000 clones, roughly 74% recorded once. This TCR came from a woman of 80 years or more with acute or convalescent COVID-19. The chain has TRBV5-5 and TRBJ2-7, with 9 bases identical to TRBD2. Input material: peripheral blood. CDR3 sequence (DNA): TGTGCCAGCAGCTTGGTTCGCCTAGCGGGATTTTTCGAGCAGTACTTC. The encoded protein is CASSLVRLAGFFEQYF.